This is a list of T cell receptor beta chains from one sample in a study of yellow fever vaccine responses in identical twins. One entry per CDR3 protein results from TCRdb running MiXCR on the RT-PCR reads. The sample lists 15,000 to 20,000 distinct CDR3 sequences, approximately 79% occurring once. Sample: T cells from blood (PBMCs), unsorted or a sorted subset (not recorded which), taken before or after yellow fever vaccination (not recorded which). The receptors shown here come from a woman aged 18-29 years who received the yellow fever vaccine. Each CDR3 is given with its conserved first and last residue. A D gene is named only where the DNA matches it firmly. Some rows mark clone size as missing; the rest say once, few, many or name a class of expanded clone.

TGTGCCAGTGAAGTGTCTCCCAATCAGCCCCAGCATTTT	CASEVSPNQPQHF	TRBJ1-5	-	TRBV19	-
TGTGCCAGCAGTTACTCTCGGGGGGCTGGGGCTATCTTC	CASSYSRGAGAIF	TRBJ1-2	-	TRBV6-2/TRBV6-3	-
TGTGCCAGCAGTTTAGTAAGCGGGGGGAAGCAGTTCTTC	CASSLVSGGKQFF	TRBJ2-1	TRBD2	TRBV12-3/TRBV12-4	-
TGTGCCAGCAGTACCTATAGCGGGAGAGGTTACAATGAGCAGTTCTTC	CASSTYSGRGYNEQFF	TRBJ2-1	TRBD2	TRBV12-3/TRBV12-4	-
TGTGCCAGCAGTTACTCGAGTGAGCAGTTCTTC	CASSYSSEQFF	TRBJ2-1	-	TRBV6-5	-
TGTGCCAGCAGTTTAGGGACAGGGGGCCCTAGCTCCTACAATGAGCAGTTCTTC	CASSLGTGGPSSYNEQFF	TRBJ2-1	TRBD1	TRBV28	-
TGCAGCGTTGTAGAATCTTACGGGGGAGGCTACACCTTC	CSVVESYGGGYTF	TRBJ1-2	-	TRBV29-1	-
TGTGCCACCAGCAGATCCCTCTCTGGAAACACCATATATTTT	CATSRSLSGNTIYF	TRBJ1-3	-	TRBV15	-
TGTGCCAGCAGCTTAGCTGTACTAGCGGGGGGGCCGGATGAGCAGTTCTTC	CASSLAVLAGGPDEQFF	TRBJ2-1	TRBD2	TRBV7-2	-
TGCAGCGTTGAAGGGGGCGCGGGTGAAAAACTGTTTTTT	CSVEGGAGEKLFF	TRBJ1-4	-	TRBV29-1	-
TGTGCCAGCACCGCAGGAAAAATAGCGGCCGGGGGAGATACGCAGTATTTT	CASTAGKIAAGGDTQYF	TRBJ2-3	-	TRBV12-3/TRBV12-4	few
TGTGCCAGCAGTTTACCCCCAAGGACTGAAGCTTTCTTT	CASSLPPRTEAFF	TRBJ1-1	-	TRBV12-3/TRBV12-4	few
TGCGCCAGCAGCCAATTGGGGGCTGGTACGCAGTATTTT	CASSQLGAGTQYF	TRBJ2-3	-	TRBV4-3	-
TGTGCCATCAGCCAAGGGGGGTCGGTGAACACTGAAGCTTTCTTT	CAISQGGSVNTEAFF	TRBJ1-1	-	TRBV10-3	-
TGTGCCACCAGCAGAGAAGCCAGTCGGGTAGGGCCCCTCCACTTT	CATSREASRVGPLHF	TRBJ1-6	-	TRBV15	-
TGTGCCAGCAGACCCGAGGAGTATCAGCCCCAGCATTTT	CASRPEEYQPQHF	TRBJ1-5	-	TRBV2	-
TGTGCCAGCATGGCGGGCATCTCCTACAATGAGCAGTTCTTC	CASMAGISYNEQFF	TRBJ2-1	-	TRBV2	-
TGTGCCAGCAGCGGGAATGCGAAAGAGCAGTACTTC	CASSGNAKEQYF	TRBJ2-7	-	TRBV5-8	-
TGTGCCAGCAGGCAATTCCCCTGGGACAGTACCACCGGGGAGCTGTTTTTT	CASRQFPWDSTTGELFF	TRBJ2-2	TRBD1	TRBV11-3	-
TGTGCCAGCAGTGAGGGTCATGCTAACTATGGCTACACCTTC	CASSEGHANYGYTF	TRBJ1-2	-	TRBV6-1	-
TGTGCCAGCAGCCAAGGCCAGTCGGCCAGATTGAACACTGAAGCTTTCTTT	CASSQGQSARLNTEAFF	TRBJ1-1	-	TRBV3-1	-
TGTGCCAGCAGCCCCATCGGCAGGGAGAATGAGCAGTTCTTC	CASSPIGRENEQFF	TRBJ2-1	-	TRBV3-1	once
TGTGCCAGCAGCTTAGACCGACTAGCGGGGGGATCCTACAATGAGCAGTTCTTC	CASSLDRLAGGSYNEQFF	TRBJ2-1	TRBD2	TRBV11-3	-
TGTGCCAGCAGGGGGACAGGGGAAGGGCACGGGGAGCTGTTTTTT	CASRGTGEGHGELFF	TRBJ2-2	TRBD1	TRBV12-3/TRBV12-4	few
TGTGCCAGTAGTATAGGTGGGGAGACCCAGTACTTC	CASSIGGETQYF	TRBJ2-5	-	TRBV19	-
TGTGCCAGCAGTTACTCGATAATCCGGAACACCGGGGAGCTGTTTTTT	CASSYSIIRNTGELFF	TRBJ2-2	-	TRBV6-5	-
TGTGCCACCAGTGATGAGGACAGGGGGCGCGGGCAGTACTTC	CATSDEDRGRGQYF	TRBJ2-7	TRBD1	TRBV24-1	once
TGTGCCAGCAGTTACAAGGGGATCAGGAACACTGAAGCTTTCTTT	CASSYKGIRNTEAFF	TRBJ1-1	-	TRBV6-2/TRBV6-3	-
TGTGCCACCAGGGACGGAAACACCATATATTTT	CATRDGNTIYF	TRBJ1-3	-	TRBV6-4	-
TGTGCCAGCAGCTCCCCCTACCCCAACTATGGCTACACCTTC	CASSSPYPNYGYTF	TRBJ1-2	-	TRBV11-1	-
TGTGCCAGCAGCCTAGACAGTGAAGCTTTCTTT	CASSLDSEAFF	TRBJ1-1	-	TRBV13	-
TGTGCCAGCAGCCAAGAAAGCGGGGGGGCAGTTAATGAGCAGTTCTTC	CASSQESGGAVNEQFF	TRBJ2-1	TRBD2	TRBV4-2	-
TGTGCCAGCAGCTTAGGCCCAGACAATGAGCAGTTCTTC	CASSLGPDNEQFF	TRBJ2-1	-	TRBV5-4	-
TGTGCCACCAGCTACAGGGGGTTCAACAATGAGCAGTTCTTC	CATSYRGFNNEQFF	TRBJ2-1	TRBD1	TRBV15	-
TGCAGCATTATTGGGCAGGGGGTATCCATGAACACTGAAGCTTTCTTT	CSIIGQGVSMNTEAFF	TRBJ1-1	TRBD1	TRBV29-1	-
TGTGCCAGCAGCTTAGTCTCCCTGAGCGGGGGAAGCACAGATACGCAGTATTTT	CASSLVSLSGGSTDTQYF	TRBJ2-3	TRBD2	TRBV11-3	-
TGTGCCAGCTCACCAGCCGGCCTTGTGTCAGATACGCAGTATTTT	CASSPAGLVSDTQYF	TRBJ2-3	-	TRBV18	-
TGCAGTGCACTACAGATCGGTGAGCAGTTCTTC	CSALQIGEQFF	TRBJ2-1	-	TRBV20-1	once
TGCGCCAGCAGCTGGAGGTTTGACCGCACAGATACGCAGTATTTT	CASSWRFDRTDTQYF	TRBJ2-3	-	TRBV5-1	-